This entry describes one TCR beta chain. Its antigen is unidentified. These data are taken from a study of vaccination effects on CD4 cells after COVID-19. Study findings and constraints: Marked clonal contraction of infection- and vaccine-induced clones was seen late after vaccination.

Data came from immunoSEQ multiplex PCR; TCRdb stores just in-frame clones and leaves some out. Of about 66,000 clones listed, roughly 74% are singletons. CD4+ T cells were isolated after less than 13 days of culture. The participants, recipients of two vaccine doses, got either BNT162b2 or mRNA-1273. Vaccinees lacked prior SARS-CoV-2 infection and tested negative for nucleocapsid antibodies. Both day 3 and day 7 saw half the medium replaced with IL-2 medium. The CDR3 totals 14 residues. From germline, CDR1 is MDHEN and CDR2 SYDVKM. Trimming removed 6 bases from V and 3 bases from J, with 15 bases in between.

The origin of this receptor is a human donor who received a COVID-19 vaccine. The chain recombines TRBV28 with TRBJ2-7, with D perhaps being TRBD1 or TRBD2 (6 bases each). Sequencing was performed on CD4+ T cells from PBMCs cultured without peptide, taken after COVID-19 vaccination. CDR3 sequence reads: CASSGGAGVYEQYV. The DNA of the CDR3 is TGTGCCAGCAGCGGAGGGGCAGGGGTCTACGAGCAGTACGTC.